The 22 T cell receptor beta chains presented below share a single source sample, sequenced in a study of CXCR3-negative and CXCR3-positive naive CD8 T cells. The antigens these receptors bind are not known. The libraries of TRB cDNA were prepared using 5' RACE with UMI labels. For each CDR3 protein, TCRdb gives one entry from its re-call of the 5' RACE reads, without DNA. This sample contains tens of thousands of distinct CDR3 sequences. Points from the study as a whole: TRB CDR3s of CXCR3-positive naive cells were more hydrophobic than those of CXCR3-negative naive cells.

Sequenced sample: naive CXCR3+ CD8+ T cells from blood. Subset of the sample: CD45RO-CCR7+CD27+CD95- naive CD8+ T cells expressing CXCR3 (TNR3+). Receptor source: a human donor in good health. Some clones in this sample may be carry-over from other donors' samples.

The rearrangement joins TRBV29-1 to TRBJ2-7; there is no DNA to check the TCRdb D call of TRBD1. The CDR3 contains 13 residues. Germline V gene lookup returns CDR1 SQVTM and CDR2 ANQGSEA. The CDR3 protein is CSVEVPARYEQYF.

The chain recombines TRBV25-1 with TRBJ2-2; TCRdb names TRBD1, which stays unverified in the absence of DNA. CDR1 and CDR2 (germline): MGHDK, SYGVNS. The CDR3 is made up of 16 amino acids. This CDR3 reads CASSELAGTNTGELFF.

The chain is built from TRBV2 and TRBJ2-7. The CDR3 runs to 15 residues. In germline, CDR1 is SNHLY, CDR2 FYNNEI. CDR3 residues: CASSEGQVKWFEQYF.

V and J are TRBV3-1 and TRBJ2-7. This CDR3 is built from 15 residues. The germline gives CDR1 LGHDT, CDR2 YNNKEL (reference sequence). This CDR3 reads CASSQGSGMLYEQYF.

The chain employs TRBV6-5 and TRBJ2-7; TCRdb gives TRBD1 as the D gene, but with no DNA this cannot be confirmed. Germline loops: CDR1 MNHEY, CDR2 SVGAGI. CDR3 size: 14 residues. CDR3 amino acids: CASNPGQGRNEQYF.

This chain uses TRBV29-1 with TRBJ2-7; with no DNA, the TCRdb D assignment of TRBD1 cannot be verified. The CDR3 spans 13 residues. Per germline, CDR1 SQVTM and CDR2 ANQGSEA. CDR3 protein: CSVGGTASYEQYF.

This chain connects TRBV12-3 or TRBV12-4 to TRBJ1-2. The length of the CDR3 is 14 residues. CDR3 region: CASSPWVGLYGYTF.

The CDR3 protein is CATLAGGNEQFF. This sequence joins TRBV10-3 and TRBJ2-1; TCRdb returns TRBD2, unconfirmable since there is no DNA. The V gene's germline CDR1 is ENHRY and CDR2 SYGVKD. The CDR3 length is 12 residues.

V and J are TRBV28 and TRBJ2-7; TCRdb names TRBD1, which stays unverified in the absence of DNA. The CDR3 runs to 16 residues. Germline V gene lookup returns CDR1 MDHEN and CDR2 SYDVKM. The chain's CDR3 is CASRGFRDPGAYEQYF.

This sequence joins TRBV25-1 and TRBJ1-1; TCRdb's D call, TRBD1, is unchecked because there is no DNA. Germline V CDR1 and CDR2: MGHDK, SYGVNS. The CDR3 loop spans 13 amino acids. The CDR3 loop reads CVSSAGGRTEAFF.

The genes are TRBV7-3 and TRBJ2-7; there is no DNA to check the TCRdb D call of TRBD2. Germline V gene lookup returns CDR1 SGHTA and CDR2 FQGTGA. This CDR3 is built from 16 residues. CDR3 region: CASSLSTSGRVDEQYF.

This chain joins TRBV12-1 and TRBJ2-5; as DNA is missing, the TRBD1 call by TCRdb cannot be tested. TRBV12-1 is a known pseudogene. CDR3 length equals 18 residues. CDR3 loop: CASSFQGQGAPRKETQYF.

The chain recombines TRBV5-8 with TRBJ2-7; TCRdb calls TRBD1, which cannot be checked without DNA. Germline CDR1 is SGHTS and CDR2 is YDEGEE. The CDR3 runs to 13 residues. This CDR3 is CASSLRGPYEQYF.

The CDR3 sequence: CASSPPMTGELFF. J is TRBJ2-2 and V is TRBV6-6; the TCRdb D gene call, TRBD1, has no DNA to confirm it. The CDR3 contains 13 residues. From germline, CDR1 is MNHNY and CDR2 SVGAGI (reference sequence).

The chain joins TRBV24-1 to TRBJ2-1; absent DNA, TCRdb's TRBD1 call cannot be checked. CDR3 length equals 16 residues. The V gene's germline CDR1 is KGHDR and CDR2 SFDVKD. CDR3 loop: CATSAPRQGSYNEQFF.

The CDR3 region is CASSRPSDNEQFF. The gene calls are TRBV7-6 and TRBJ2-1. The germline V gene encodes CDR1 SGHVS and CDR2 FNYEAQ. The CDR3 covers 13 residues.

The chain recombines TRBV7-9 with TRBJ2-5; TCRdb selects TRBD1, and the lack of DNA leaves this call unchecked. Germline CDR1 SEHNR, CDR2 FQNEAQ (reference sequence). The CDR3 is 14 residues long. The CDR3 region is CASSHGGDQETQYF.

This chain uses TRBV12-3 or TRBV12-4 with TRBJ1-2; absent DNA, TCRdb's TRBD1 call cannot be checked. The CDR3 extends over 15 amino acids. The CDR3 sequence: CASSLWSTGGDGYTF.

CDR3 protein: CASTLYPRGGANTGELFF. This chain uses TRBV19 with TRBJ2-2; TCRdb calls TRBD1, which cannot be checked without DNA. CDR1 is LNHDA and CDR2 is SQIVND in the germline V gene (reference sequence). There are 18 residues in the CDR3.

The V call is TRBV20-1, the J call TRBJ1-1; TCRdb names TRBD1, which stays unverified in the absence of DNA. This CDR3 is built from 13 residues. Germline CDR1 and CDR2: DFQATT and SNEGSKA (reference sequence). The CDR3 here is CSAGAPWTGEAFF.

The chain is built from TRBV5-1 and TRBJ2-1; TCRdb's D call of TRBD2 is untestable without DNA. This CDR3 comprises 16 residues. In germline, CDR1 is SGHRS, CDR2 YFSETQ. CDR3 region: CASSFSSGGTYNEQFF.

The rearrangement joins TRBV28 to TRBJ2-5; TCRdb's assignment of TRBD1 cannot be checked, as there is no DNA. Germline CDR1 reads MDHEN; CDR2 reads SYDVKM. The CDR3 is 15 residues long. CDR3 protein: CASSSPGQSQETQYF.